This T cell receptor (beta chain) is drawn from a study of post-analysis software for immune sequencing data. At the level of the study: Relapsing-remitting, secondary progressive and progressive-relapsing courses of multiple sclerosis were included. Notes on the study in general: Those with multiple sclerosis, the patient group, showed significantly lower normalized Chao1 diversity than controls. Four to six TRBV segments were significantly more frequent in patients than in controls. TRBV5-6, TRBV5-1 and TRBV20-1 were among these segments. Same-batch samples co-clustered strongly by F measure.

In this sample, this clonotype turned up many times. What it binds is not known. cDNA libraries of TCR beta carried unique molecular identifiers. Input amounts of about 0.95 to 10 million T cells were used. These gave approximately 500,000 cDNA molecules, so each molecule approximated one T cell. TCRdb reprocessed the PCR reads with MiXCR, giving one entry per CDR3 protein. The sample holds a few hundred thousand distinct CDR3 sequences; roughly 38% are singletons and the top ten take around 8%. The CDR3 is 11 amino acids. Germline V lookup: CDR1 MDHEN, CDR2 SYDVKM. The V end was cut by 4 bases, the J end by 9 bases, with 10 bases between.

The receptor's source is a girl aged 2 to 9 with multiple sclerosis. The material sequenced was blood. This chain connects TRBV28 to TRBJ2-7, with a weak D call TRBD2 (5 bases). The CDR3 region is CASSSTGGQYF. Written as DNA, the CDR3 is TGTGCCAGCAGTTCCACTGGAGGGCAGTACTTC.